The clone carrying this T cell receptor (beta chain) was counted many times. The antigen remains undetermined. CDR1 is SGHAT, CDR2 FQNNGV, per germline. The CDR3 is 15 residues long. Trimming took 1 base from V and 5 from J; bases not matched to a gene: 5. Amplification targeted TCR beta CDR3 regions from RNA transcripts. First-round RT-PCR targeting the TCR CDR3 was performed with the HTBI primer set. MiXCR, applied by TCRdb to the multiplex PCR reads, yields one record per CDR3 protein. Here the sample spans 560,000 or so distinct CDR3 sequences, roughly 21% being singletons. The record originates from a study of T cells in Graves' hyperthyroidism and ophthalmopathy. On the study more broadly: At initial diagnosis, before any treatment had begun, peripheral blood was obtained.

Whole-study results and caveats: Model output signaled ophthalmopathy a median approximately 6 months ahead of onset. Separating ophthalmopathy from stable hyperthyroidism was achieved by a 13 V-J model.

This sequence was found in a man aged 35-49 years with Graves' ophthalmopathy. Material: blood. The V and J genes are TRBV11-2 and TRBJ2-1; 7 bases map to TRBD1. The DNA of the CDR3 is TGTGCCAGCAGCTTAGGACAGGGATTGGACAATGAGCAGTTCTTC. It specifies CASSLGQGLDNEQFF.